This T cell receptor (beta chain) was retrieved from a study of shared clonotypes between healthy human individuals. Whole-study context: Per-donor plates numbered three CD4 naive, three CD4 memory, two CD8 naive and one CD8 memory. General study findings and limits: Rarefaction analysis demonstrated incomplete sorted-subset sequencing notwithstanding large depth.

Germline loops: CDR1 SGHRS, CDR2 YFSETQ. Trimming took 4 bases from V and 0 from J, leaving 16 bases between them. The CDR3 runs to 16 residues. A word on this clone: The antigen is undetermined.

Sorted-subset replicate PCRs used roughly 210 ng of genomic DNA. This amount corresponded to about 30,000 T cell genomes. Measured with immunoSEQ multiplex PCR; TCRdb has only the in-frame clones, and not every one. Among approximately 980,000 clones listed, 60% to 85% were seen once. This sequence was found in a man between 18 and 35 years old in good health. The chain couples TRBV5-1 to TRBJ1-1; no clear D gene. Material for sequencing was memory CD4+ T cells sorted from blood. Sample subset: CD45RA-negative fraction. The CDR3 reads CASSPDPYPMNTEAFF. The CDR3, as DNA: TGCGCCAGCAGCCCCGACCCCTACCCCATGAACACTGAAGCTTTCTTT.